The 18 T cell receptor beta chains reported below all come from one sample, sequenced in a study of type 1 regulatory T cells. MiXCR was run by TCRdb on the reads, yielding one entry per CDR3 protein. There are about 62,000 distinct CDR3 sequences in the sample; roughly two thirds occur only once, and about 2% lies in the top ten. These receptors lack a known antigen. Sequencing was performed on cultured non-Tr1 T cells, either the whole culture or a sorted T cell fraction (not recorded which). The receptors come from a human donor in good health.

The chain recombines TRBV3-1 with TRBJ1-6; D perhaps matches TRBD1 (5 bases). Trimming took 4 bases from V and 3 from J, leaving 22 bases between them. CDR1 and CDR2 (germline): LGHDT, YNNKEL (reference sequence). The CDR3 totals 19 residues. In nucleotides, the CDR3 is TGTGCCAGCAGCCGCACGGGACGCGGGACTTCTAACTATAATTCACCCCTCCACTTT. This gives the protein CASSRTGRGTSNYNSPLHF.

This clonotype was counted between two and nine times. This chain joins TRBV10-3 and TRBJ2-1; 9 bases fit TRBD2. V trimming: 6 bases; J trimming: 10 bases; junction bases outside the gene matches: 13. The CDR3 is 15 residues long. The germline CDR1 and CDR2 sequences are ENHRY and SYGVKD. DNA for the CDR3: TGTGCCATCAGCCGGATGGCGGGAGGGCCGCAAGAGCAGTTCTTC. Its protein is CAISRMAGGPQEQFF.

This clonotype has just a few counts. The chain employs TRBV15 and TRBJ1-2, with TRBD1 matching 7 bases. Germline CDR1 is LNHNV and CDR2 is YYDKDF (reference sequence). J gave up 8 bases and V 0 bases, and 12 bases lay outside the gene matches. The CDR3 has 16 residues. The CDR3 protein is CATSRDYTTGAGGYTF. The CDR3 bases are TGTGCCACCAGCAGAGATTACACAACAGGGGCGGGAGGCTACACCTTC.

This clonotype showed up just a few times. The chain uses TRBV28 and TRBJ1-1, with 8 bases identical to TRBD1. The CDR3 is made up of 15 amino acids. CDR1 MDHEN and CDR2 SYDVKM come from the germline V gene. Trimming at V came to 5 bases and at J to 3 bases, leaving 8 bases not matched to a gene. CDR3 loop: CASSPAGQGDTEAFF. The CDR3 DNA follows: TGTGCCAGCAGTCCCGCCGGACAGGGAGACACTGAAGCTTTCTTT.

V is TRBV5-1 and J is TRBJ2-1, with 10 bases aligning to TRBD2. V lost 0 bases, J lost 14 bases, and 14 bases stayed unmatched. Germline V lookup: CDR1 SGHRS, CDR2 YFSETQ. The CDR3 contains 16 residues. The DNA of the CDR3 is TGCGCCAGCAGCTTGGAGGGGCTGCTACTAGCGGGGACGGAGTTCTTC. It codes for CASSLEGLLLAGTEFF. The variable domain in full, completed from reference TRBV5-1 and TRBJ2-1, reads KAGVTQTPRYLIKTRGQQVTLSCSPISGHRSVSWYQQTPGQGLQFLFEYFSETQRNKGNFPGRFSGRQFSNSRSEMNVSTLELGDSALYLCASSLEGLLLAGTEFFGPGTRLTVL.

This clonotype occurred a few times. The chain is built from TRBV3-1 and TRBJ2-3; D is perhaps TRBD2 (6 bases). Germline assignment: CDR1 LGHDT and CDR2 YNNKEL (reference sequence). Trimming stripped 3 bases from V and 8 bases from J, with 15 bases between. The CDR3 is 14 residues long. The CDR3 reads CASSQEGLAGTQYF. CDR3 in DNA: TGTGCCAGCAGCCAGGAGGGACTTGCTGGTACGCAGTATTTT.

This clonotype was found once. The V gene is TRBV3-1, the J gene TRBJ2-2; no reliable D call. Trimming cost V 3 bases and J 7 bases, with 9 bases left between them. Germline V gives CDR1 LGHDT, CDR2 YNNKEL (reference sequence). The CDR3 sequence is 13 residues long. CDR3 sequence reads: CASSHLMGGELFF. CDR3 nucleotide sequence: TGTGCCAGCAGCCACCTAATGGGCGGGGAGCTGTTTTTT.

Remarks on this clonotype: A junction boundary mismatches the germline segment, possibly from a read error. This rearrangement joins TRBV20-1 to TRBJ2-7, with a possible D match to TRBD2 (5 bases). The V gene's germline CDR1 is DFQATT and CDR2 SNEGSKA (reference sequence). The CDR3 contains 16 residues. In DNA, the CDR3 is TGCAATGCTAGCATCCCGCAATTGAGCGGCTCCTACGAGCAGTACTTC. This gives the protein CNASIPQLSGSYEQYF.

The chain joins TRBV7-9 to TRBJ1-1; D is undetermined. Deletions cut 1 base from V and 3 bases from J, with 12 bases between. This CDR3 has 15 amino acids. Per the germline V gene, CDR1 is SEHNR and CDR2 is FQNEAQ (reference sequence). The CDR3 DNA reads TGTGCCAGCAGCTTAGTCTTGGTGGAGGACACTGAAGCTTTCTTT. Protein product: CASSLVLVEDTEAFF.

This chain links TRBV12-3 or TRBV12-4 with TRBJ1-2, with D perhaps TRBD1 (5 bases). The CDR3 consists of 14 residues. V was pared by 1 base and J by 7 bases, with 13 bases between. CDR3 protein: CASSLVGRGGGYTF. In nucleotides, the CDR3 is TGTGCCAGCAGTTTAGTCGGTAGGGGAGGTGGCTACACCTTC.

The genes are TRBV11-2 and TRBJ1-1; 8 positions match TRBD1. Germline-derived CDR1 and CDR2 are SGHAT and FQNNGV. The CDR3 length is 15 residues. Trimming cost V 4 bases and J 0 bases; bases outside gene matches: 4. The DNA of the CDR3 is TGTGCCAGCAGCTCCCAGGGGGCTGTGAACACTGAAGCTTTCTTT. Translating it yields CASSSQGAVNTEAFF.

The chain joins TRBV20-1 to TRBJ2-1, with 14 nucleotides matching TRBD2. CDR1 DFQATT and CDR2 SNEGSKA come from the germline V gene (reference sequence). V shed 3 bases and J 1 base; nucleotides not matched to a gene: 11. The CDR3 runs 19 residues. CDR3 region: CSARSLGTSGSNSYNEQFF. The CDR3 nucleotides read TGCAGTGCTAGGAGTTTGGGGACTAGCGGGAGTAATTCCTACAATGAGCAGTTCTTC.

The rearrangement links TRBV20-1 to TRBJ2-1, with TRBD2 as a possible D gene (7 bases). This CDR3 has 14 residues. The V end lost 3 bases, the J end lost 10 bases, and 19 bases lay between the germline ends. Germline CDR1 is DFQATT and CDR2 is SNEGSKA (reference sequence). The CDR3 is CSASSNWGGREQFF. CDR3 bases: TGCAGTGCTAGTTCTAATTGGGGGGGCAGGGAGCAGTTCTTC.

The chain has TRBV9 and TRBJ2-2; 11 positions match TRBD2. This CDR3 has 16 amino acids. Per the germline V gene, CDR1 is SGDLS and CDR2 is YYNGEE. J lost 1 base, V lost 2 bases, and 1 base had no gene match. This CDR3 is CASSVGTSGNTGELFF. The CDR3 DNA is TGTGCCAGCAGCGTGGGGACTAGCGGGAACACCGGGGAGCTGTTTTTT.

This clonotype was seen ten or more times. The chain joins TRBV4-3 to TRBJ2-3; TRBD2 matches at 7 bases. The CDR3 runs 15 residues. Germline CDR1 is LGHNA and CDR2 is YSLEER. After removal of 6 bases from V and 1 base from J, the junction contained 7 bases not matched to a gene. For the CDR3, the DNA is TGCGCCAGCAGTACGGGAGGTAGCGGCACAGATACGCAGTATTTT. Translated, it gives CASSTGGSGTDTQYF.

This rearrangement joins TRBV24-1 to TRBJ1-2; perhaps TRBD1 as D (5 bases). Germline V gives CDR1 KGHDR, CDR2 SFDVKD. Trimming removed 1 base at V and 8 bases at J, with 10 bases between. The CDR3 runs to 13 residues. The CDR3 region has the DNA TGTGCCACCAGTGATTTTGGGGGACGCGGCTACACCTTC. Its translation is CATSDFGGRGYTF.

This clonotype was observed a few times. The rearrangement joins TRBV9 to TRBJ2-6; 12 nucleotides match TRBD2. The CDR3 is 18 amino acids. Germline assignment: CDR1 SGDLS and CDR2 YYNGEE. The trim removed 4 bases at V and 2 bases at J, leaving 7 bases unmatched. CDR3 in DNA: TGTGCCAGCAGCCGCGGACTAGCGGGAATGGCTGGGGCCAACGTCCTGACTTTC. Protein: CASSRGLAGMAGANVLTF.

The chain recombines TRBV5-5 with TRBJ1-2; 9 nucleotides agree with TRBD1. CDR1 SGHKS and CDR2 YYEKEE come from the germline V gene (reference sequence). The CDR3 consists of 17 residues. V trimming: 1 base; J trimming: 4 bases; junction bases outside the gene matches: 11. The CDR3 region is CASSLTGTGTLGYGYTF. The CDR3 nucleotides are TGTGCCAGCAGCTTGACCGGGACAGGGACCTTGGGCTATGGCTACACCTTC.